Given below is one T cell receptor beta chain in context. This sample was taken from a study of blood T cell repertoires in COVID-19. Libraries were prepared by immunoSEQ multiplex PCR; TCRdb keeps only in-frame clonotypes and omits some of them. Among roughly 150,000 clones listed, 75% to 90% were seen once. The germline gives CDR1 SGHNT, CDR2 YYREEE (reference sequence). V lost 2 bases to trimming and J lost 6 bases; unmatched junction nucleotides: 4. The CDR3 is 14 residues long. Specimen: peripheral blood. This receptor was identified in a man between 18 and 29 years old with COVID-19, enrolled during active disease. This chain joins TRBV5-4 and TRBJ2-3; 9 bases agree with TRBD2. CDR3 loop: CASSLTSGWDTQYF. DNA of the CDR3: TGTGCCAGCAGCTTAACTAGCGGGTGGGATACGCAGTATTTT. The variable domain in full, with the rest retrieved from reference TRBV5-4 and TRBJ2-3, is ETGVTQSPTHLIKTRGQQVTLRCSSQSGHNTVSWYQQALGQGPQFIFQYYREEENGRGNFPPRFSGLQFPNYSSELNVNALELDDSALYLCASSLTSGWDTQYFGPGTRLTVL.